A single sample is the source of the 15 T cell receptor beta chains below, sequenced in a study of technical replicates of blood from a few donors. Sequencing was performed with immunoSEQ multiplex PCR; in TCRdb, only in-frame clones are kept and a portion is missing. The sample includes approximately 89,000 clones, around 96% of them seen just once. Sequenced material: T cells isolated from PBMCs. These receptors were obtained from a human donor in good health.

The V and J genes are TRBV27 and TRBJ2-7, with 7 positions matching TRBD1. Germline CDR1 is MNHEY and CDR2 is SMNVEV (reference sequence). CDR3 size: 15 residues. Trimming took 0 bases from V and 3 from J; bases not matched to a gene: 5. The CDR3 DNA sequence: TGTGCCAGCAGTTTATCGACAGGGATGCACTACGAGCAGTACTTC. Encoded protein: CASSLSTGMHYEQYF.

CDR3 region: CASSEIGDRSLYEQYF. The CDR3 region has the DNA TGTGCCAGCAGTGAGATTGGGGACAGGTCCCTCTACGAGCAGTACTTC. The rearrangement links TRBV25-1 to TRBJ2-7, with 8 bases fitting TRBD1. The germline V gene encodes CDR1 MGHDK and CDR2 SYGVNS. The CDR3 is 16 amino acids. Germline trimming cut 3 bases from V and 3 bases from J; bases unmatched to any gene: 10.

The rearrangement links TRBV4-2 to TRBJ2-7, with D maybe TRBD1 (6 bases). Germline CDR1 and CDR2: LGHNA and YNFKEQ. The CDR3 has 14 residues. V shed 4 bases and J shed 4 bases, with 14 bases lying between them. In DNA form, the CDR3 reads TGTGCCAGCAGCCTAAACAGGGAACCATACGAGCAGTACTTC. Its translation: CASSLNREPYEQYF.

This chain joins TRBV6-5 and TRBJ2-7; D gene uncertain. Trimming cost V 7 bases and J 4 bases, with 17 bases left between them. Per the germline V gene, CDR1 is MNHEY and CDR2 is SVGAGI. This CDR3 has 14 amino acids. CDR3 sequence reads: CASNPHGANYEQYF. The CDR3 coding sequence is TGTGCCAGCAACCCGCATGGAGCGAATTACGAGCAGTACTTC.

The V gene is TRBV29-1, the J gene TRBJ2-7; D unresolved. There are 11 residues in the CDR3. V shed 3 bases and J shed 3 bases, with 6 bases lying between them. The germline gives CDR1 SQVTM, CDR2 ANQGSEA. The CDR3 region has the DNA TGCAGCGTTGAGTTAGACTACGAGCAGTACTTC. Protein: CSVELDYEQYF.

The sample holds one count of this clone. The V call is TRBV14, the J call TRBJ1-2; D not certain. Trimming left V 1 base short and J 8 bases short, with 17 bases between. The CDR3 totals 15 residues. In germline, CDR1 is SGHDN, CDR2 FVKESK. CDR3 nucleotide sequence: TGTGCCAGCAGCCAAGTTGCAGGCGTGTCCTCGGGCTACACCTTC. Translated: CASSQVAGVSSGYTF.

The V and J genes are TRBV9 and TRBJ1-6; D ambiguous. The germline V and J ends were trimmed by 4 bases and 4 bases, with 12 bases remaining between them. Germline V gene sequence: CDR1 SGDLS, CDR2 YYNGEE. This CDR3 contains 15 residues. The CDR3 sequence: CASSPRRDYNSPLHF. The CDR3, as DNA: TGTGCCAGCAGCCCTCGACGGGATTATAATTCACCCCTCCACTTT.

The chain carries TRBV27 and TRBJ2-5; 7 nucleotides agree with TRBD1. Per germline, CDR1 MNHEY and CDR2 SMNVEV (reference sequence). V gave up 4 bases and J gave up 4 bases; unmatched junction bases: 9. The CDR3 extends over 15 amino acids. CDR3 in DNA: TGTGCCAGCAGTTGGGGAGACAGGGTACGAGAGACCCAGTACTTC. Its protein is CASSWGDRVRETQYF.

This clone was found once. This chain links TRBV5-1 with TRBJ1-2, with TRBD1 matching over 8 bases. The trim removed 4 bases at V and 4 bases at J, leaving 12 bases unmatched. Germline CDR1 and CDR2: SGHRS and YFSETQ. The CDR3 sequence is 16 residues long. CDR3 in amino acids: CASSLGQGGGGYGYTF. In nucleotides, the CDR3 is TGCGCCAGCAGCCTTGGACAGGGAGGGGGAGGCTATGGCTACACCTTC.

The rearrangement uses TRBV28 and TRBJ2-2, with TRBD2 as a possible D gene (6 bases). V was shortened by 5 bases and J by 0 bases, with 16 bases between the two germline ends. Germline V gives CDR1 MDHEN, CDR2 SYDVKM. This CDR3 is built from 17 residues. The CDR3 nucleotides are TGTGCCAGCAGTCCAGGGAGGAGATCCACGAACACCGGGGAGCTGTTTTTT. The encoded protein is CASSPGRRSTNTGELFF.

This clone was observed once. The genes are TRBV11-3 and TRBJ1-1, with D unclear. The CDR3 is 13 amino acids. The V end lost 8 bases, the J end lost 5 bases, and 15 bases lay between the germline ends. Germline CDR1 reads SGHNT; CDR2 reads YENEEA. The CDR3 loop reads CASDNSGKTEAFF. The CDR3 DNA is TGTGCCAGCGACAATAGCGGGAAAACTGAAGCTTTCTTT. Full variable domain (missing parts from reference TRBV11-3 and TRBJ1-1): EAGVVQSPRYKIIEKKQPVAFWCNPISGHNTLYWYLQNLGQGPELLIRYENEEAVDDSQLPKDRFSAERLKGVDSTLKIQPAELGDSAVYLCASDNSGKTEAFFGQGTRLTVV.

The chain's CDR3 is CATSRHDQPQHF. In DNA form, the CDR3 reads TGTGCCACCAGCAGACATGATCAGCCCCAGCATTTT. The J gene is TRBJ1-5, the V gene TRBV15; D not certain. V was pared by 2 bases and J by 5 bases, with 4 bases between. The CDR3 has 12 amino acids. Per the germline V gene, CDR1 is LNHNV and CDR2 is YYDKDF (reference sequence).

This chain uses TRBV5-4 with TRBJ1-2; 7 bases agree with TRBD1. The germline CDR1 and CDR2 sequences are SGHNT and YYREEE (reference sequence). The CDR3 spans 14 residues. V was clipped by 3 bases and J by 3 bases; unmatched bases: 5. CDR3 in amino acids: CASSSTGNDYGYTF. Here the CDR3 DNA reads TGTGCCAGCAGCTCGACAGGGAATGACTATGGCTACACCTTC.

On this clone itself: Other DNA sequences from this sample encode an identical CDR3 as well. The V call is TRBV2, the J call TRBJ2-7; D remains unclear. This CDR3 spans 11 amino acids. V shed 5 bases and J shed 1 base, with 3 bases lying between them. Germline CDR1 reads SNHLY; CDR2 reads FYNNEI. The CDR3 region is CASSSSYEQYF. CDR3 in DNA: TGTGCCAGCAGTTCATCCTACGAGCAGTACTTC.

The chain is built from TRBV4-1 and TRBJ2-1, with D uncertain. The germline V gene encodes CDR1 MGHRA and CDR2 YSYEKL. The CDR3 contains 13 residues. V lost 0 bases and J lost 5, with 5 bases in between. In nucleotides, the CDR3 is TGCGCCAGCAGCCAAGACCGAGACAATGAGCAGTTCTTC. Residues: CASSQDRDNEQFF.